This TCR beta chain was observed in a study of T cell responses to AZD1222 COVID-19 vaccine. Points from the study as a whole: Repertoires were sampled only after the peak T cell response.

Germline lookup yields CDR1 MNHEY and CDR2 SVGAGI. This CDR3 region has 14 residues. Trimming took off 8 bases at V and 0 bases at J, with 11 bases between the two ends. As for this clone: The antigen remains undetermined.

Assay used: immunoSEQ multiplex PCR; TCRdb lists only in-frame clones, some missing. This repertoire shows 85,000 to 120,000 clones, about 90% found once; its top ten account for 8%. The source of this sequence is an adult who received the AZD1222 COVID-19 vaccine. V usage is TRBV6-5 and J usage is TRBJ1-3; D ambiguous. Sequencing used peripheral blood, obtained 28 days after the second AZD1222 dose. The CDR3 bases are TGTGCCAGCTCATCGGACTACTCTGGAAACACCATATATTTT. This sequence encodes CASSSDYSGNTIYF.